The 23 T cell receptor beta chains reported below all come from one sample, sequenced in a study of T-cell memory formation after mild COVID-19. TCRdb called the 5' RACE reads again in MiXCR, with one record for every CDR3 protein. The repertoire includes roughly 160,000 distinct CDR3 sequences, roughly 13% of them detected once, and roughly 3.3% sits in the top ten. What was sequenced was PBMCs or a T cell subset sorted from them (not recorded which). The receptors come from a man aged 18 to 29 who had mild COVID-19 (a few samples of this study predate the infection). Cell type and time point are not known.

The gene calls are TRBV2 and TRBJ1-1; D is possibly TRBD1 (5 bases). Germline lookup yields CDR1 SNHLY and CDR2 FYNNEI. Trimming removed 2 bases at V and 1 base at J, with 8 bases between. This CDR3 is built from 14 residues. The CDR3 spells CASSEYRRNTEAFF. The CDR3 DNA reads TGTGCCAGCAGTGAATACAGGAGGAACACTGAAGCTTTCTTT.

This clonotype was picked up a small number of times. This chain connects TRBV20-1 to TRBJ2-7; tentative D call: TRBD1 (5 bases). The CDR3 extends over 16 amino acids. The ends were cut back, 5 bases at V and 8 bases at J, with 28 bases in the middle. Germline loops: CDR1 DFQATT, CDR2 SNEGSKA (reference sequence). CDR3 amino acids: CSAAPTTGIPLRKQYV. The CDR3 coding sequence is TGCAGTGCTGCCCCAACCACAGGAATACCCTTACGTAAGCAGTACGTC.

V usage is TRBV5-5 and J usage is TRBJ2-1; D perhaps matches TRBD2 (6 bases). Germline CDR1 SGHKS, CDR2 YYEKEE (reference sequence). This CDR3 comprises 15 residues. V dropped 2 bases and J dropped 10 bases, with 19 bases sitting between them. CDR3: CASSFAGTMGEEQFF. CDR3 bases: TGTGCCAGCAGCTTTGCGGGGACCATGGGTGAGGAGCAGTTCTTC.

This chain joins TRBV6-2 or TRBV6-3 and TRBJ1-5, with 7 bases lining up with TRBD1. The CDR3 totals 15 residues. V was clipped by 2 bases and J by 0 bases; unmatched bases: 1. The germline gives CDR1 MNHEY, CDR2 SVGEGT. CDR3 residues: CASSYQGVSNQPQHF. CDR3 sequence (DNA): TGTGCCAGCAGTTACCAGGGGGTTAGCAATCAGCCCCAGCATTTT.

This clonotype has at least ten counts. This rearrangement joins TRBV12-3 or TRBV12-4 to TRBJ1-4; TRBD1 matches at 7 bases. CDR3 length: 15 amino acids. V lost 4 bases and J lost 0; bases outside the gene matches: 2. The CDR3 DNA reads as TGTGCCAGCAGTTCGCAGGGGGCAACTAATGAAAAACTGTTTTTT. This codes for CASSSQGATNEKLFF.

This clonotype appeared a few times. This chain connects TRBV7-3 to TRBJ1-6, with D possibly matching TRBD1 (6 bases). This CDR3 is built from 12 residues. CDR1 and CDR2 from the germline V gene are SGHTA and FQGTGA. V lost 4 bases and J 15 bases, leaving 13 bases between the germline ends. In DNA form, the CDR3 reads TGTGCCAGCAGCTCAGGGGCTGGTCTCCTCCACTTT. Residues: CASSSGAGLLHF.

This clonotype was found a few times. This sequence joins TRBV5-1 and TRBJ2-1, with 8 positions matching TRBD2. V lost 0 bases and J lost 1; bases outside the gene matches: 3. This CDR3 region has 16 residues. The germline V gene has CDR1 SGHRS and CDR2 YFSETQ. The CDR3: CASSLVAGGSYNEQFF. The CDR3 coding sequence is TGCGCCAGCAGCTTGGTGGCGGGGGGTTCCTACAATGAGCAGTTCTTC.

V gene TRBV20-1 combines with J gene TRBJ1-2, with D possibly matching TRBD1 (5 bases). Germline CDR1 DFQATT, CDR2 SNEGSKA (reference sequence). V lost 3 bases and J lost 8, with 13 bases in between. The CDR3 covers 12 residues. CDR3 DNA sequence: TGCAGTGCTAGCGGCAGGGTGGGCGGCTACACCTTC. As protein: CSASGRVGGYTF.

This chain uses TRBV5-1 with TRBJ2-7; D possibly uses TRBD1 or TRBD2 (6 bases each). The V end lost 0 bases, the J end lost 5 bases, and 15 bases lay between the germline ends. This CDR3 is built from 15 residues. The V gene's germline CDR1 is SGHRS and CDR2 YFSETQ. CDR3 DNA sequence: TGCGCCAGCAGCTTGGAGGGGGGCCACGAACACGAGCAGTACTTC. Its translation is CASSLEGGHEHEQYF.

The chain employs TRBV4-2 and TRBJ1-3, with unresolved D. Looked up from germline, CDR1 is LGHNA and CDR2 is YNFKEQ. V shed 1 base and J shed 0 bases, with 7 bases lying between them. This CDR3 comprises 15 residues. CDR3 region: CASSQGVSSGNTIYF. CDR3 DNA sequence: TGTGCCAGCAGCCAAGGCGTGAGCTCTGGAAACACCATATATTTT.

The CDR3 region has the DNA TGTGCCAGCAGCTTCGGACAGGGGATCGGCTACACCTTC. Translation gives CASSFGQGIGYTF. The chain links TRBV7-3 to TRBJ1-2; the match to TRBD1 covers 9 bases. Germline values: CDR1 SGHTA, CDR2 FQGTGA. V trimming: 3 bases; J trimming: 8 bases; junction bases outside the gene matches: 4. CDR3 length: 13 residues.

This clonotype appeared a few times. The J gene is TRBJ2-5, the V gene TRBV18; D gene unclear. The CDR3 runs 13 residues. The germline V gene encodes CDR1 KGHSH and CDR2 LQKENI. V was clipped by 2 bases and J by 0 bases, with 4 bases between them. This CDR3 reads CASSPSDQETQYF. The CDR3 coding sequence is TGTGCCAGCTCACCATCAGACCAAGAGACCCAGTACTTC.

V and J are TRBV6-5 and TRBJ1-5; maybe TRBD1 (6 bases). V lost 2 bases, J lost 4 bases, and 18 bases lay in between. The CDR3 loop spans 17 amino acids. The germline V gene encodes CDR1 MNHEY and CDR2 SVGAGI. The CDR3 nucleotides read TGTGCCAGCAGTTACGCAGTCCCGGGGGCCCCTAATCAGCCCCAGCATTTT. Protein product: CASSYAVPGAPNQPQHF.

The chain has TRBV20-1 and TRBJ1-6; 9 bases match TRBD1. V shed 6 bases and J 10 bases; nucleotides not matched to a gene: 7. The germline CDR1 and CDR2 sequences are DFQATT and SNEGSKA (reference sequence). The CDR3 is 13 amino acids. This CDR3 is CSAHLQGASPLHF. The DNA for the CDR3 is TGCAGTGCCCACTTACAGGGGGCCTCACCCCTCCACTTT.

The chain carries TRBV7-2 and TRBJ2-5; 10 nucleotides line up with TRBD2. J lost 1 base, V lost 5 bases, and 7 bases had no gene match. Germline CDR1 and CDR2: SGHTA and FQGNSA. The CDR3 has 16 residues. The CDR3 region is CASSLHTSGVQETQYF. CDR3 sequence (DNA): TGTGCCAGCAGCCTACATACTAGCGGGGTCCAAGAGACCCAGTACTTC. Complete variable domain (other parts from reference TRBV7-2 and TRBJ2-5): GAGVSQSPSNKVTEKGKDVELRCDPISGHTALYWYRQSLGQGLEFLIYFQGNSAPDKSGLPSDRFSAERTGGSVSTLTIQRTQQEDSAVYLCASSLHTSGVQETQYFGPGTRLLVL.

The sample holds a few counts of this clonotype. This chain connects TRBV3-1 to TRBJ2-7; D is unclear. CDR1 LGHDT and CDR2 YNNKEL come from the germline V gene (reference sequence). The V end was cut by 3 bases, the J end by 4 bases, with 7 bases between. This CDR3 comprises 12 residues. Here the CDR3 reads CASSQEPYEQYF. CDR3 nucleotides: TGTGCCAGCAGCCAGGAACCGTACGAGCAGTACTTC.

J is TRBJ2-5 and V is TRBV7-3; D is perhaps TRBD1 or TRBD2 (5 bases each). The CDR3 sequence is 15 residues long. Germline loops: CDR1 SGHTA, CDR2 FQGTGA. V was trimmed by 5 bases and J by 1 base, leaving 14 bases between them. The CDR3: CASSPAGALQETQYF. The CDR3 DNA reads TGTGCCAGCAGCCCCGCCGGGGCGCTCCAAGAGACCCAGTACTTC.

This clonotype was detected ten times or more. V gene TRBV5-1 combines with J gene TRBJ2-3; D might be TRBD1 (6 bases). This CDR3 comprises 14 residues. V dropped 5 bases and J dropped 1 base, with 11 bases sitting between them. Germline CDR1 reads SGHRS; CDR2 reads YFSETQ. This CDR3 is CASRDPGGTDTQYF. CDR3 coding DNA: TGCGCCAGCAGGGACCCAGGGGGCACAGATACGCAGTATTTT. Full variable domain (outside the CDR3, taken from reference TRBV5-1 and TRBJ2-3): KAGVTQTPRYLIKTRGQQVTLSCSPISGHRSVSWYQQTPGQGLQFLFEYFSETQRNKGNFPGRFSGRQFSNSRSEMNVSTLELGDSALYLCASRDPGGTDTQYFGPGTRLTVL.

A few counts support this clonotype. At one end the junction does not follow the germline gene, possibly because of a read error. The chain employs TRBV3-1 and TRBJ2-7; a weak D match, TRBD2 (5 bases). The CDR3 is made up of 10 amino acids. Germline assignment: CDR1 LGHDT and CDR2 YNNKEL (reference sequence). CDR3 coding DNA: TGTGCCAGCAGCCAAATGGACGGGGACTTC. It translates to CASSQMDGDF.

This clonotype was seen a few times. The V and J genes are TRBV6-6 and TRBJ2-7, with TRBD1 as a possible D gene (6 bases). Germline loops: CDR1 MNHNY, CDR2 SVGAGI (reference sequence). The CDR3 has 14 residues. V lost 5 bases and J lost 0, with 11 bases in between. CDR3 in DNA: TGTGCCAGCAGTCGAGCGACAGGCTCCTACGAGCAGTACTTC. It codes for CASSRATGSYEQYF.

This clonotype was seen only once. This sequence joins TRBV5-1 and TRBJ2-2, with D perhaps matching TRBD1 or TRBD2 (6 bases each). V lost 4 bases and J lost 6, with 13 bases in between. Germline assignment: CDR1 SGHRS and CDR2 YFSETQ. This CDR3 has 14 residues. The CDR3 here is CASSNRGRAGELFF. CDR3 DNA: TGCGCCAGCAGCAACCGGGGGCGCGCCGGGGAGCTGTTTTTT.

This clonotype turned up a few times. V is TRBV20-1 and J is TRBJ2-1; 11 nucleotides match TRBD2. Trimming took 3 bases from V and 3 from J; bases not matched to a gene: 7. Per the germline V gene, CDR1 is DFQATT and CDR2 is SNEGSKA (reference sequence). CDR3 length: 16 amino acids. CDR3 sequence: CSARATSGGLYNEQFF. The CDR3 DNA follows: TGCAGTGCTAGGGCTACTAGCGGGGGTCTCTACAATGAGCAGTTCTTC.

This clonotype turned up a few times. The V call is TRBV10-3, the J call TRBJ2-3, with D tentatively TRBD1 (6 bases). CDR3 length: 14 amino acids. V lost 6 bases, J lost 0 bases, and 10 bases lay in between. CDR1 ENHRY and CDR2 SYGVKD come from the germline V gene. The CDR3 bases are TGTGCCATCAGGAGACAGGAGAGCACAGATACGCAGTATTTT. This sequence encodes CAIRRQESTDTQYF.